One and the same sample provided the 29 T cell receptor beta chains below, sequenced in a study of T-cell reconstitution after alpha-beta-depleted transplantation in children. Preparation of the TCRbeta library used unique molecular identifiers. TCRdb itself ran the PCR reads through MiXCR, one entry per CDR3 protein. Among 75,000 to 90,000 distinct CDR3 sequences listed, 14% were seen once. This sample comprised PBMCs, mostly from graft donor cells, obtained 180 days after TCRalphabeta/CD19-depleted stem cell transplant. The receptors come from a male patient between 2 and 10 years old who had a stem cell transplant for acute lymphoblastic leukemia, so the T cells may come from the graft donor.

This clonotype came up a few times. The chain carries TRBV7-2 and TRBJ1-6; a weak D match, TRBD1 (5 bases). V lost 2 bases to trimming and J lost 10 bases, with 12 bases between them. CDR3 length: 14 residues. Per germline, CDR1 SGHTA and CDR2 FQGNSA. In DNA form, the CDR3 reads TGTGCCAGCAGCTTAAGCAGGGACCGGTCACCCCTCCACTTT. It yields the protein CASSLSRDRSPLHF. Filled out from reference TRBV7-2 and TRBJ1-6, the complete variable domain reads GAGVSQSPSNKVTEKGKDVELRCDPISGHTALYWYRQSLGQGLEFLIYFQGNSAPDKSGLPSDRFSAERTGGSVSTLTIQRTQQEDSAVYLCASSLSRDRSPLHFGNGTRLTVT.

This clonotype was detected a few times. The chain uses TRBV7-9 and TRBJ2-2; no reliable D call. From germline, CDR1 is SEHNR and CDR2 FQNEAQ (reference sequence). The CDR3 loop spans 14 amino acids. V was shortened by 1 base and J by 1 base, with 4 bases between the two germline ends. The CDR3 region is CASSLERNTGELFF. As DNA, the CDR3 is TGTGCCAGCAGCTTAGAACGGAACACCGGGGAGCTGTTTTTT. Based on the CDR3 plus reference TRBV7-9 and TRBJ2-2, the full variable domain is DTGVSQNPRHKITKRGQNVTFRCDPISEHNRLYWYRQTLGQGPEFLTYFQNEAQLEKSRLLSDRFSAERPKGSFSTLEIQRTEQGDSAMYLCASSLERNTGELFFGEGSRLTVL.

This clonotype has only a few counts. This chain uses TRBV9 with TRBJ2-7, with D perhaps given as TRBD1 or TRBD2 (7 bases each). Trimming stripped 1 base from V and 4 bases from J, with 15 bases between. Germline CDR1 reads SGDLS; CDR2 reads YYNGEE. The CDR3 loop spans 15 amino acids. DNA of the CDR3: TGTGCCAGCAGCGTAATGGGAGGGGGCATGTACGAGCAGTACTTC. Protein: CASSVMGGGMYEQYF.

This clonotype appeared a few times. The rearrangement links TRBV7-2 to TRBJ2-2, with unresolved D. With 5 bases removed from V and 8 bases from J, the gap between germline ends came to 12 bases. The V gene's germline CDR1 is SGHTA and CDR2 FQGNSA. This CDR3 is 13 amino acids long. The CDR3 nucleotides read TGTGCCAGCAGCACCTTGTGGTGGGGGGAGCTGTTTTTT. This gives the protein CASSTLWWGELFF. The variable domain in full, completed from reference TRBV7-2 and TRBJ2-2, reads GAGVSQSPSNKVTEKGKDVELRCDPISGHTALYWYRQSLGQGLEFLIYFQGNSAPDKSGLPSDRFSAERTGGSVSTLTIQRTQQEDSAVYLCASSTLWWGELFFGEGSRLTVL.

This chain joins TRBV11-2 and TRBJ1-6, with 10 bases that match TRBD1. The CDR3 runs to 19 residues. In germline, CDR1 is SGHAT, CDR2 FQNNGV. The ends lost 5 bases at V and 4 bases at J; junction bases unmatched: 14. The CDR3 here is CASSPLSPGQGPYNSPLHF. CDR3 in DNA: TGTGCCAGCAGCCCTCTCTCCCCGGGACAGGGGCCTTATAATTCACCCCTCCACTTT.

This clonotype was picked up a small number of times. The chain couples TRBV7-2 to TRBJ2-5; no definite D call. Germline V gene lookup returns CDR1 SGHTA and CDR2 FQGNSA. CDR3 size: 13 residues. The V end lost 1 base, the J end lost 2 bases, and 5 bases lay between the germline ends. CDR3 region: CASSLGRQETQYF. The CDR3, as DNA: TGTGCCAGCAGCTTAGGAAGGCAAGAGACCCAGTACTTC.

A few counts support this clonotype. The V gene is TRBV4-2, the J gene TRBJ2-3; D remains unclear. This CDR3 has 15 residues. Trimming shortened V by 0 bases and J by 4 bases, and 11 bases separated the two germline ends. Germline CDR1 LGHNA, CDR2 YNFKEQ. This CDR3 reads CASSQEWGGADTQYF. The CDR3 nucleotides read TGTGCCAGCAGCCAAGAATGGGGTGGAGCAGATACGCAGTATTTT.

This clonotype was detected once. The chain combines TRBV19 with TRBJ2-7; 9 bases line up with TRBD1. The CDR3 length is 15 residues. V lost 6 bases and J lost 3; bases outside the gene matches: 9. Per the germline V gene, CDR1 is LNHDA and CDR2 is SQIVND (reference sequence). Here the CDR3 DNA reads TGTGCCAGTAGCGGGACAGGGAATCCCTACTACGAGCAGTACTTC. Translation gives CASSGTGNPYYEQYF.

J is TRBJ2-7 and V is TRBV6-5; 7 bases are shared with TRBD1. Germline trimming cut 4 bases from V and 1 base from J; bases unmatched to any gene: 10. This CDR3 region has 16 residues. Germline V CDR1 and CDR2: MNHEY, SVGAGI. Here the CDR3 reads CASSLVGGFVSYEQYF. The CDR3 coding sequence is TGTGCCAGCAGTTTGGTAGGGGGCTTTGTTTCCTACGAGCAGTACTTC.

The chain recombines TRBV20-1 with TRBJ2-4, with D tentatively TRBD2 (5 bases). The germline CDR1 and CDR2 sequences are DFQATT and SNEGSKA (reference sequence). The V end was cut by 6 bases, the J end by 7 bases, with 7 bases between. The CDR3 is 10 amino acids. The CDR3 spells CSAGSNIQYF. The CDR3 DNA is TGCAGTGCAGGGAGCAACATTCAGTACTTC.

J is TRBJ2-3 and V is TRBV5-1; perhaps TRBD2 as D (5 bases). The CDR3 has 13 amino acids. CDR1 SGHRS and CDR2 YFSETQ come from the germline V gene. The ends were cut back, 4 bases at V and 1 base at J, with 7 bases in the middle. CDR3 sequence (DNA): TGCGCCAGCAGCCGGGATGGCACAGATACGCAGTATTTT. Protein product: CASSRDGTDTQYF.

CDR3 bases: TGCAGTGTTAGCAATCAGCCCCAGCATTTT. This codes for CSVSNQPQHF. The rearrangement links TRBV20-1 to TRBJ1-5; D not resolved. V lost 7 bases to trimming and J lost 0 bases, with 1 base between them. The CDR3 sequence is 10 residues long. Looked up from germline, CDR1 is DFQATT and CDR2 is SNEGSKA (reference sequence).

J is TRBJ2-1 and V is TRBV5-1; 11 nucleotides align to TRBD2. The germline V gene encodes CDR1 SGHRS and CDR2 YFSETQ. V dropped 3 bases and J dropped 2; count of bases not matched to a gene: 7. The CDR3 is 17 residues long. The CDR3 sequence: CASSWGGLAGTYNEQFF. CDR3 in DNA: TGCGCCAGCAGCTGGGGAGGACTAGCGGGCACCTACAATGAGCAGTTCTTC. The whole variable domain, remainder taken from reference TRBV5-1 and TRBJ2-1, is KAGVTQTPRYLIKTRGQQVTLSCSPISGHRSVSWYQQTPGQGLQFLFEYFSETQRNKGNFPGRFSGRQFSNSRSEMNVSTLELGDSALYLCASSWGGLAGTYNEQFFGPGTRLTVL.

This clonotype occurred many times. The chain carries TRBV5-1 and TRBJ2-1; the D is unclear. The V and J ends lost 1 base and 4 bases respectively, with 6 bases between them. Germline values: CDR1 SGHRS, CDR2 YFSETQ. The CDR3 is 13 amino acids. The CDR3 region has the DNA TGCGCCAGCAGCTTGTCGTGGTACAATGAGCAGTTCTTC. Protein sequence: CASSLSWYNEQFF.

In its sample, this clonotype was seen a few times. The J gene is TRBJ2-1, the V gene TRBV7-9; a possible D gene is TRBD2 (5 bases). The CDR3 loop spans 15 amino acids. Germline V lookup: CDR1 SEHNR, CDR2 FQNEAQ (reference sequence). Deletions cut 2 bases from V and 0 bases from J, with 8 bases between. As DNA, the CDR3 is TGTGCCAGCAGCTTACCGGACTCCTCCTACAATGAGCAGTTCTTC. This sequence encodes CASSLPDSSYNEQFF.

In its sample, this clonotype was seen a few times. For the CDR3, the DNA is TGTGCCAGCAGCTTAGCTCGGAACACTGAAGCTTTCTTT. This encodes CASSLARNTEAFF. The V and J genes are TRBV7-2 and TRBJ1-1; D is undetermined. The length of the CDR3 is 13 residues. Trimming pared 0 bases from V and 1 base from J, leaving 3 bases between. CDR1 SGHTA and CDR2 FQGNSA come from the germline V gene.

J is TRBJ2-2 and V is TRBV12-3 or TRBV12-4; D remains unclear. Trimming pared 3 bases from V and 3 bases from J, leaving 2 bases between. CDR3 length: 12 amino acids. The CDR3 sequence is CASSFDTGELFF. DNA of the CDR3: TGTGCCAGCAGTTTTGACACCGGGGAGCTGTTTTTT.

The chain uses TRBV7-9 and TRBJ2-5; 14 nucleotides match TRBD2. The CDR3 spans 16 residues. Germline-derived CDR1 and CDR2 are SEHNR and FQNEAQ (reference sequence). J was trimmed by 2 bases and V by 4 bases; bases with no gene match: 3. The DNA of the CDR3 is TGTGCCAGCAGCTCCGGACTAGCGGGGGGTCAAGAGACCCAGTACTTC. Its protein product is CASSSGLAGGQETQYF.

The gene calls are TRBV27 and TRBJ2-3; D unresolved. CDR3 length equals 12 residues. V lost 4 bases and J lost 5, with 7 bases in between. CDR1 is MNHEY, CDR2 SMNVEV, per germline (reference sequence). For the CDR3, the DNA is TGTGCCAGCAGTTCCCTTATAGATACGCAGTATTTT. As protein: CASSSLIDTQYF.

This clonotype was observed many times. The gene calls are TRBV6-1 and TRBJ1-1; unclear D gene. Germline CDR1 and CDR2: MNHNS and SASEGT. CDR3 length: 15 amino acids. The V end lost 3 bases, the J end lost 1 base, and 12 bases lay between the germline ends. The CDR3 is CASSDPPTRNTEAFF. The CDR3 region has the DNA TGTGCCAGCAGTGATCCCCCGACACGGAACACTGAAGCTTTCTTT.

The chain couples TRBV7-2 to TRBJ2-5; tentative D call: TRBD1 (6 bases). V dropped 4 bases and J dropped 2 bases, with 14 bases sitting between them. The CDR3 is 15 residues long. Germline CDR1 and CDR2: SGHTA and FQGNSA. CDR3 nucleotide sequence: TGTGCCAGCAGCTCCGGACCGAGGGGGCAAGAGACCCAGTACTTC. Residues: CASSSGPRGQETQYF.

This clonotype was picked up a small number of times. This CDR3 reads CASSPDFLGNEQFF. CDR3 DNA sequence: TGTGCCAGCAGTCCTGACTTCCTTGGCAATGAGCAGTTCTTC. The chain employs TRBV12-3 or TRBV12-4 and TRBJ2-1; D unclear. The V end was cut by 5 bases, the J end by 6 bases, with 14 bases between. This CDR3 is 14 amino acids long.

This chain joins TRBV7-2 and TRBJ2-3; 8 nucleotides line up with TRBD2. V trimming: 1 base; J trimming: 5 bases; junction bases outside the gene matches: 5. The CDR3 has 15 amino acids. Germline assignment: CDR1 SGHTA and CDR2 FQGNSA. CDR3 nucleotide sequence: TGTGCCAGCAGCTTAGACGGGAGGGTTGAAGATACGCAGTATTTT. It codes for CASSLDGRVEDTQYF.

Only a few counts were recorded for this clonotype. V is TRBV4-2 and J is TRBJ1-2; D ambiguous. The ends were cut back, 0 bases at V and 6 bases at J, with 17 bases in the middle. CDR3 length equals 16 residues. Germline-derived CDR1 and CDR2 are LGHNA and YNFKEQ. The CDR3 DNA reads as TGTGCCAGCAGCCAAGAGCAGACGCAAGGTTCACATGGCTACACCTTC. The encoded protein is CASSQEQTQGSHGYTF.

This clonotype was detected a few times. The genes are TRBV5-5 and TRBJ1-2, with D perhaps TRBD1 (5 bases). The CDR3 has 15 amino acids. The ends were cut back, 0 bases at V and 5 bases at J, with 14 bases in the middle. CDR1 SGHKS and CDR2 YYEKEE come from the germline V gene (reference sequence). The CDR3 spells CASSLAPGGIYGYTF. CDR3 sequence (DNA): TGTGCCAGCAGCTTGGCCCCGGGGGGTATTTATGGCTACACCTTC.

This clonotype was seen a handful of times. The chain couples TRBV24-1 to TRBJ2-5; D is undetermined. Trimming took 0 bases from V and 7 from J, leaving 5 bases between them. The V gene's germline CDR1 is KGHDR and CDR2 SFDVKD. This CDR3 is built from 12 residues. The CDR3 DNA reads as TGTGCCACCAGTGATTTGCACGGGACCCAGTACTTC. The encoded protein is CATSDLHGTQYF.

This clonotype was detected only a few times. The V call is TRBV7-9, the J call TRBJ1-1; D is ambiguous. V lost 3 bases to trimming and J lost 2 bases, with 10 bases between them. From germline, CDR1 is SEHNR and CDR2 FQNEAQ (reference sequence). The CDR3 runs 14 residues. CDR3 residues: CASSLADDNTEAFF. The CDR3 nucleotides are TGTGCCAGCAGCTTGGCAGATGATAACACTGAAGCTTTCTTT.

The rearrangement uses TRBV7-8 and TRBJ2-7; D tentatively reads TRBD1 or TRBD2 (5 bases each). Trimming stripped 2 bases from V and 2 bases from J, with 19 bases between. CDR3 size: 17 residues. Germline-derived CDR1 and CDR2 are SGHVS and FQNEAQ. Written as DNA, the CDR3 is TGTGCCAGCAGCTTACTTCGGGTCGGGACCGCCGCCTACGAGCAGTACTTC. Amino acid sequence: CASSLLRVGTAAYEQYF.

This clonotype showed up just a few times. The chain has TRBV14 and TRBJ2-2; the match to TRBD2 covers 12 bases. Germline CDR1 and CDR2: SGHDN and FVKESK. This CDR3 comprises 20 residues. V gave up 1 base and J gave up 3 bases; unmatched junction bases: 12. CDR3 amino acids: CASSQVPPGLAGIHTGELFF. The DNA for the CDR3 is TGTGCCAGCAGCCAAGTTCCGCCGGGACTAGCGGGTATCCACACCGGGGAGCTGTTTTTT.